A selection of T cell receptor beta chains follows, all from one sample in a study of T cell responses to AZD1222 COVID-19 vaccine. Method: immunoSEQ multiplex PCR; TCRdb's copy keeps in-frame clones and lacks some. The table shows about 78,000 clones, with about nine tenths occurring only once. The material was peripheral blood, obtained 28 days after the second AZD1222 dose. The receptors originated from an adult who received the AZD1222 COVID-19 vaccine. CDR3s include the opening cysteine and the closing phenylalanine or tryptophan. Fields, in order: V gene, J gene, CDR3 protein.

>TRBV3-1/TRBV3-2|TRBJ1-1
CASSQEGLGTEAFF
>TRBV29-1|TRBJ1-1
CSVTGHLNTEAFF
>TRBV5-4|TRBJ2-2
CASSLGADQSGELFF
>TRBV7-9|TRBJ1-5
CASSLSSSNQPQHF
>TRBV11-2|TRBJ2-7
CASSLQGYEQYF
>TRBV5-1|TRBJ2-3
CASSLVPAGVGDTQYF
>TRBV5-1|TRBJ1-1
CASSLWGNTEAFF
>TRBV5-1|TRBJ1-3
CASSQRTGGYTIYF
>TRBV6-4|TRBJ1-1
CASSDSYGGKAFF
>TRBV7-8|TRBJ2-1
CASSLVVASEQFF
>TRBV2|TRBJ2-1
CASSASNEQFF
>TRBV11-2|TRBJ1-2
CASSFLLVANYGYTF
>TRBV28|TRBJ1-6
CASRPGDAYNSPLHF
>TRBV7-9|TRBJ2-3
CASSLLRQGTGTDTQYF
>TRBV19|TRBJ1-4
CASSPPGAGGEKLFF
>TRBV5-4|TRBJ2-3
CASSLVAGAVGDTQYF
>TRBV9|TRBJ2-7
CASSVSVDEQYF
>TRBV11-2|TRBJ1-2
CASSPLRGGVNYGYTF
>TRBV6-5|TRBJ1-3
CASSYWQVSGNTIYF
>TRBV11-1|TRBJ1-2
CASSPRDGPYGYTF
>TRBV5-6|TRBJ1-2
CASSREDRAGYTF
>TRBV3-1/TRBV3-2|TRBJ2-3
CASSQVRSGGTDTQYF
>TRBV6-1|TRBJ1-1
CASSEAWRAFF
>TRBV4-2|TRBJ1-5
CASSQEGGRGNQPQHF
>TRBV6-5|TRBJ1-4
CASSRKESEKLFF
>TRBV7-8|TRBJ1-1
CASSFDRDTEAFF
>TRBV12-5|TRBJ2-7
CASVPMGYSSYEQYF
>TRBV19|TRBJ1-2
CASRPPGTVGYGYTF
>TRBV27|TRBJ1-4
CASSRQGFYEKLFF
>TRBV19|TRBJ2-7
CATQGTAYEQYF
>TRBV7-3|TRBJ2-2
CASSPEGGELFF
>TRBV7-2|TRBJ2-2
CASSVGLFGELFF
>TRBV11-3|TRBJ1-1
CASSLGDTMNTEAFF
>TRBV6-5|TRBJ1-4
CASSLNRFEKLFF
>TRBV5-4|TRBJ2-1
CASSWGRGGLYNEQFF
>TRBV7-8|TRBJ1-1
CASNPGGKREAFF
>TRBV12-3/TRBV12-4|TRBJ2-5
CASSQSRETQYF
>TRBV7-2|TRBJ1-2
CASSQGQYGYTF
>TRBV6-5|TRBJ2-7
CASRGFGLAYEQYF
>TRBV28|TRBJ1-6
CASGRSGGPLEGSPLHF
>TRBV7-7|TRBJ2-1
CASSQELVASYNEQFF
>TRBV6-5|TRBJ1-2
CASSYYLWDGEYGYTF
>TRBV7-2|TRBJ1-2
CASRTLTKDRANYGYTF
>TRBV2|TRBJ1-5
CASSEPRGGSNQPQHF
>TRBV5-1|TRBJ1-2
CASSFTGTGKGYTF
>TRBV6-6|TRBJ1-5
CASSSWTGQNQPQHF
>TRBV5-5|TRBJ2-7
CASSFVPATYEQYF
>TRBV11-3|TRBJ2-1
CASSPGAGALLQFF
>TRBV9|TRBJ1-4
CASSVAVQGGRLFF
>TRBV6-2/TRBV6-3|TRBJ2-3
CASSSQGDTQYF
>TRBV6-5|TRBJ1-1
CASNQQGRTEAFF
>TRBV6-5|TRBJ1-6
CASSYGSIYNSPLHF
>TRBV6-2/TRBV6-3|TRBJ2-1
CASSRDSYNEQFF
>TRBV29-1|TRBJ1-4
CSVVEGRNEKLFF
>TRBV25-1|TRBJ1-1
CASSEVQGEAFF
>TRBV9|TRBJ2-2
CASSPSGHLRNTGELFF
>TRBV7-2|TRBJ2-5
CASSALGETQYF